The rows below give T cell receptor beta chains drawn from one sample of a study of blood T cells in healthy people across ages. TCRdb re-derived calls from the 5' RACE reads in MiXCR, one entry per CDR3 protein. Among over 550,000 distinct CDR3 sequences listed, about 30% were seen once. Material: blood. The receptors come from a woman at least 80 years old in good health. CDR3s leave out the opening cysteine and the closing phenylalanine or tryptophan. Rows give clone size only sometimes, using once, few, many, or a class for an expanded clone.

size	J	V	CDR3
many	TRBJ1-2	TRBV28	GTGPSGYT
-	TRBJ2-1	TRBV30	AWSTQSYNEQF
few	TRBJ1-5	TRBV7-2	ASSLERGGKPQH
few	TRBJ2-2	TRBV20-1	SASRFGLNTGELF
few	TRBJ2-7	TRBV7-6	ASSSPERAFYEQY
many	TRBJ2-7	TRBV20-1	SARKDSYEQY
-	TRBJ1-4	TRBV12-3/TRBV12-4	ASIFTGAGEKLF
many	TRBJ2-5	TRBV5-6	ASSGPGRQETQY
-	TRBJ1-2	TRBV7-9	ASSQGQGLFGYT
-	-	TRBV11-3	ASSASGTGSYNEQY
-	-	TRBV6-5	ASSYPGTGGQYEQY
-	TRBJ1-1	TRBV20-1	SARDLPGSYEAF
many	TRBJ1-2	TRBV5-1	ASSLAPGQPNYGYT
many	TRBJ2-5	TRBV10-3	AISGGNQETQY
many	TRBJ2-5	TRBV5-1	ASSLEDGAGETQY
many	TRBJ2-7	TRBV7-9	ASSPRGQGVSPIYEQY
-	TRBJ2-5	TRBV12-3/TRBV12-4	ASSSGTGHETQY
few	TRBJ2-1	TRBV9	ASSVVGQGSSYEQF
many	TRBJ2-1	TRBV6-1	ASRGVGGNEQF
many	TRBJ2-5	TRBV11-1	ASSLDVGLAEETQY
many	TRBJ1-1	TRBV5-1	ASSSPGANTEAF
many	TRBJ2-7	TRBV4-2	ASSQQGPYEQY
few	TRBJ2-2	TRBV7-9	ASSLDTNTGELF
once	TRBJ1-5	TRBV20-1	SARNKGTGHLPQH
once	-	TRBV7-2	ASSLWVAGAASYEQY
-	TRBJ1-1	TRBV12-5	ASGLGTDTEAF
once	TRBJ2-3	TRBV7-2	ASSLASTGMTDTQY
many	TRBJ1-4	TRBV4-3	ASSPDPGEREKLF
-	TRBJ1-1	TRBV12-3/TRBV12-4	ASSSRGGDEAF
many	TRBJ1-2	TRBV29-1	SVEFDRKGYT
many	TRBJ2-7	TRBV5-1	ASSLGGTLYEQY
few	TRBJ1-4	TRBV5-1	ASSLGDLFNEKLF
many	TRBJ1-1	TRBV29-1	SVEDTRGTEAF
-	TRBJ1-2	TRBV4-1	ASSQDLYTGGYT
many	TRBJ1-2	TRBV18	ASSPPGTRGYT
many	TRBJ1-2	TRBV29-1	SARQDYYGYT
many	TRBJ2-1	TRBV28	ASSLLRGGTYNEQF
many	TRBJ2-1	TRBV25-1	ASSGPIAGLSYNEQF
many	TRBJ2-7	TRBV7-2	ASSFRDRAYEQY